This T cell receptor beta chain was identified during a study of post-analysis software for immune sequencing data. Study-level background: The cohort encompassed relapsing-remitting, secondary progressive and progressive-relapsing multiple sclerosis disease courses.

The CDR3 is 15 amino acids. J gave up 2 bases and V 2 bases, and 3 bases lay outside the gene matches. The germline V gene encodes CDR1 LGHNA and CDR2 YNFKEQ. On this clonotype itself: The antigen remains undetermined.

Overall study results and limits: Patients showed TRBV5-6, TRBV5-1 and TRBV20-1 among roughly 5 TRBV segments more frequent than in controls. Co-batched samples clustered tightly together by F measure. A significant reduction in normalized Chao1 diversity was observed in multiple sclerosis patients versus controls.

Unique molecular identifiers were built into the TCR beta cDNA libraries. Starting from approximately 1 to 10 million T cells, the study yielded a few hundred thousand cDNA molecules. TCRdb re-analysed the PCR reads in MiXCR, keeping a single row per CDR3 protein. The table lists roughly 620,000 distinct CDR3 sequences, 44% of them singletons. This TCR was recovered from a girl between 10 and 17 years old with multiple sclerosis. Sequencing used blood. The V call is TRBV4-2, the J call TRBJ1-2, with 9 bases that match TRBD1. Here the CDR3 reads CASSQTGGPNYGYTF. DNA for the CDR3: TGTGCCAGCAGCCAAACAGGGGGCCCAAACTATGGCTACACCTTC.